This is a list of T cell receptor beta chains from one sample in a study of molecular identifiers for immune sequencing clone quantification. Via MiXCR, TCRdb re-called the PCR reads, giving one row per CDR3 protein. The profile shows approximately 500,000 distinct CDR3 sequences, about 26% of them singletons. What was sequenced was naive CD8+ T cells from blood, with Jurkat cell RNA spiked in. These TCRs come from a human donor in good health. Some libraries in this study had Jurkat cell RNA spiked in. Both conserved end residues are part of each CDR3. The order of the fields is clone size, J gene, V gene, D gene, CDR3 protein, CDR3 DNA. D genes are given only for firm matches. Clone sizes are given selectively: once, few, many, or a class where the clone is expanded.

>few|TRBJ2-1|TRBV6-6|TRBD2
CASSYVPSGSHHEQFF
TGTGCCAGCAGTTACGTCCCTAGCGGGAGTCATCATGAGCAGTTCTTC
>many|TRBJ1-5|TRBV10-2|.
CASRNGGLGQPQHF
TGCGCCAGCCGAAACGGCGGGTTGGGTCAGCCCCAGCATTTT
>many|TRBJ2-3|TRBV6-5|TRBD2
CASSYAAGDEDTQYF
TGTGCCAGCAGTTACGCAGCGGGGGACGAGGATACGCAGTATTTT
>few|TRBJ2-7|TRBV12-3/TRBV12-4|.
CASSYRDTFYEQYF
TGTGCCAGCAGTTACCGGGACACCTTCTACGAGCAGTACTTC
>.|TRBJ2-5|TRBV12-3/TRBV12-4|TRBD1
CASSYGTGAWETQYF
TGTGCCAGCAGCTATGGGACAGGGGCTTGGGAGACCCAGTACTTC
>.|TRBJ2-2|TRBV4-1|TRBD2
CASRPSSGGGTGELFF
TGCGCCAGCAGACCCTCTAGCGGGGGCGGCACCGGGGAGCTGTTTTTT
>many|TRBJ1-1|TRBV28|TRBD1
CASSSSGTGEAFF
TGTGCCAGCAGTAGCTCCGGGACAGGTGAAGCTTTCTTT
>.|TRBJ2-1|TRBV11-2|.
CASSGLVSSLNNEQFF
TGTGCCAGCAGTGGGTTAGTGTCCTCACTTAACAATGAGCAGTTCTTC
>.|TRBJ1-6|TRBV5-6|.
CASSLVRDHNSPLHF
TGTGCCAGCAGCTTGGTGAGGGATCATAATTCACCCCTCCACTTT
>few|TRBJ1-5|TRBV9|.
CASSVAGQPQHF
TGTGCCAGCAGCGTAGCTGGCCAGCCCCAGCATTTT
>.|TRBJ2-7|TRBV7-2|.
CASSATSGGVYEQYF
TGTGCCAGCAGCGCAACATCTGGGGGAGTCTACGAGCAGTACTTC
>few|TRBJ2-4|TRBV18|.
CASSPPGLAKNIQYF
TGTGCCAGCTCACCACCGGGGTTGGCCAAAAACATTCAGTACTTC
>.|TRBJ2-1|TRBV7-9|TRBD2
CASRGLAGANEQFF
TGTGCCAGCAGGGGACTAGCGGGAGCCAATGAGCAGTTCTTC
>.|TRBJ2-5|TRBV4-3|TRBD1
CASSQDIGQGQETQYF
TGCGCCAGCAGCCAAGATATTGGACAGGGACAAGAGACCCAGTACTTC
>few|TRBJ1-1|TRBV12-3/TRBV12-4|.
CASSFGGNMNTEAFF
TGTGCCAGCAGTTTCGGGGGGAACATGAACACTGAAGCTTTCTTT
>.|TRBJ2-3|TRBV7-9|.
CASSLPKQSMASYTGTQYF
TGTGCCAGCAGCTTACCCAAGCAGAGTATGGCTAGTTACACAGGTACGCAGTATTTT
>.|TRBJ2-1|TRBV7-4|.
CASSLAGSTLSWNEQFF
TGTGCCAGCAGCTTAGCGGGCTCCACCTTGTCCTGGAATGAGCAGTTCTTC
>.|TRBJ2-5|TRBV20-1|.
CSARNIYRDPETQYF
TGCAGTGCTAGAAACATTTACAGGGATCCAGAGACCCAGTACTTC
>few|TRBJ2-7|TRBV11-2|TRBD2
CASSLERGGSSYEQYF
TGTGCCAGCAGCCTAGAACGGGGCGGGAGCTCCTACGAGCAGTACTTC
>.|TRBJ2-2|TRBV7-9|TRBD2
CANAEIAGEVDTGELFF
TGTGCCAATGCAGAGATAGCGGGAGAAGTCGACACCGGGGAGCTGTTTTTT
>once|TRBJ2-7|TRBV7-9|TRBD2
CASSPSGGSYEQCF
TGTGCCAGCAGCCCTAGCGGAGGCTCCTACGAGCAGTGCTTC
>many|TRBJ2-3|TRBV6-5|.
CASSPLERADTDTQYF
TGTGCCAGCAGTCCCTTAGAGCGGGCGGACACAGATACGCAGTATTTT
>few|TRBJ2-1|TRBV5-4|.
CASSGTGYQPYNEQFF
TGTGCCAGCAGCGGCACAGGGTATCAGCCCTACAATGAGCAGTTCTTC